The next 13 T cell receptor beta chains were all read from a single sample in a study of pediatric ulcerative colitis. The method was immunoSEQ multiplex PCR; TCRdb's version includes in-frame clones alone and lacks a portion of them. The data hold about 64,000 clones, with 77% observed a single time. Source material: blood. The source is a boy aged 5-17 years with moderate ulcerative colitis.

This clone came up once. Here the CDR3 DNA reads TGCGCCAGCAGCCCTCTGAACAGGGGGCGCGACACTGAAGCTTTCTTT. Translating gives CASSPLNRGRDTEAFF. The chain joins TRBV5-1 to TRBJ1-1, with 9 bases matching TRBD1. J gave up 3 bases and V 4 bases, and 10 bases lay outside the gene matches. There are 16 residues in the CDR3. Germline V gene sequence: CDR1 SGHRS, CDR2 YFSETQ.

The CDR3 sequence: CASSRTGQGLKNEQFF. Written as DNA, the CDR3 is TGTGCCAGCAGCAGAACGGGACAGGGTTTGAAGAATGAGCAGTTCTTC. The chain links TRBV7-3 to TRBJ2-1; 9 bases map to TRBD1. The CDR3 totals 16 residues. The V gene's germline CDR1 is SGHTA and CDR2 FQGTGA. The trim removed 5 bases at V and 7 bases at J, leaving 12 bases unmatched.

The CDR3 loop reads CASSSGPGHQLGAFF. The DNA for the CDR3 is TGTGCCAGCAGCTCGGGGCCGGGACACCAATTAGGAGCTTTCTTT. V and J are TRBV7-9 and TRBJ1-1, with TRBD1 as a possible D gene (6 bases). CDR3 length: 15 amino acids. V was cut by 4 bases and J by 10 bases, with 22 bases left in between. Germline V gives CDR1 SEHNR, CDR2 FQNEAQ (reference sequence).

CDR3 DNA: TGTGCCAGCAGCGTAGGATTGTTTGAGGGAAGACCCCTTGATACGCAGTATTTT. Protein sequence: CASSVGLFEGRPLDTQYF. This sequence joins TRBV9 and TRBJ2-3; a possible D gene is TRBD2 (5 bases). The CDR3 covers 18 residues. The germline V gene has CDR1 SGDLS and CDR2 YYNGEE. Trimming took 0 bases from V and 6 from J, leaving 23 bases between them.

Written as DNA, the CDR3 is TGTGCCAGCAGTTTATTAGGGCGGACTAATGAAAAACTGTTTTTT. It translates to CASSLLGRTNEKLFF. This chain uses TRBV27 with TRBJ1-4; no definite D call. CDR1 is MNHEY and CDR2 is SMNVEV in the germline V gene (reference sequence). The CDR3 totals 15 residues. Trimming stripped 1 base from V and 2 bases from J, with 8 bases between.

The V and J genes are TRBV14 and TRBJ2-7; TRBD2 matches at 10 bases. CDR3 length equals 13 residues. Looked up from germline, CDR1 is SGHDN and CDR2 is FVKESK. Losses at the gene ends were 4 bases for V and 12 bases for J; bases not matched to a gene: 9. CDR3 sequence (DNA): TGTGCCAGCAGCCCTAGCGGGAGAATCAGACTGTACTTC. Encoded protein: CASSPSGRIRLYF.

V gene TRBV18 combines with J gene TRBJ2-2; D perhaps matches TRBD1 (6 bases). The CDR3 runs to 14 residues. The germline V gene has CDR1 KGHSH and CDR2 LQKENI. The V gene lost 4 bases and the J gene lost 4 bases, with 10 bases spanning the gap. The CDR3 protein is CASSLLGGTGELFF. CDR3 nucleotides: TGTGCCAGCTCACTCTTAGGGGGCACCGGGGAGCTGTTTTTT.

The genes are TRBV5-1 and TRBJ2-5; 8 bases map to TRBD1. Germline V gives CDR1 SGHRS, CDR2 YFSETQ. J gave up 2 bases and V 0 bases, and 6 bases lay outside the gene matches. The CDR3 runs 16 residues. As DNA, the CDR3 is TGCGCCAGCAGCTTGGTGAACAGGGGGTCTCAAGAGACCCAGTACTTC. It specifies CASSLVNRGSQETQYF.

The chain is built from TRBV19 and TRBJ1-2; D is unresolved. V lost 2 bases and J 5 bases, leaving 18 bases between the germline ends. Per germline, CDR1 LNHDA and CDR2 SQIVND (reference sequence). CDR3 size: 16 residues. CDR3 region: CASSISATEAKYGYTF. The CDR3 DNA reads TGTGCCAGTAGTATATCCGCGACGGAGGCCAAGTATGGCTACACCTTC. The full variable domain, its missing parts supplied by reference TRBV19 and TRBJ1-2, is DGGITQSPKYLFRKEGQNVTLSCEQNLNHDAMYWYRQDPGQGLRLIYYSQIVNDFQKGDIAEGYSVSREKKESFPLTVTSAQKNPTAFYLCASSISATEAKYGYTFGSGTRLTVV.

The chain carries TRBV4-1 and TRBJ2-4; 9 positions agree with TRBD1. The CDR3 is 19 amino acids. The germline V gene encodes CDR1 MGHRA and CDR2 YSYEKL. Losses at the gene ends were 2 bases for V and 3 bases for J; bases not matched to a gene: 14. DNA of the CDR3: TGCGCCAGCAGCCAACCCCTCCATGGCTGGACAGGGGACAAAAACATTCAGTACTTC. Protein sequence: CASSQPLHGWTGDKNIQYF.

This sequence joins TRBV11-1 and TRBJ2-5, with a weak D call TRBD2 (6 bases). Germline lookup yields CDR1 SGHAT and CDR2 FQDESV (reference sequence). This CDR3 is built from 15 residues. Trimming stripped 5 bases from V and 2 bases from J, with 15 bases between. This CDR3 is CASSGAGFRQETQYF. DNA of the CDR3: TGTGCCAGCAGCGGGGCGGGGTTCCGTCAAGAGACCCAGTACTTC.

The chain uses TRBV7-9 and TRBJ2-7; unclear D gene. Germline V gene sequence: CDR1 SEHNR, CDR2 FQNEAQ (reference sequence). The CDR3 covers 13 residues. Trimming removed 0 bases from V and 5 bases from J, with 8 bases in between. CDR3 DNA: TGTGCCAGCAGCTTAGCGCACGTGCACGAGCAGTACTTC. Translation: CASSLAHVHEQYF.

This clone was picked up a small number of times. This chain uses TRBV2 with TRBJ1-5; D is unclear. Germline V gene lookup returns CDR1 SNHLY and CDR2 FYNNEI. The CDR3 runs to 15 residues. Trimming took 4 bases from V and 1 from J, leaving 11 bases between them. CDR3 coding DNA: TGTGCCAGCAGTGGGGAGGGAGGGAGCAATCAGCCCCAGCATTTT. Residues: CASSGEGGSNQPQHF.